One and the same sample provided the 21 T cell receptor beta chains below, sequenced in a study of blood T cell repertoires in COVID-19. Some clones are missing from TCRdb's copy, which holds only in-frame ones; the method was immunoSEQ multiplex PCR. The sample lists under 200,000 clones, 86% seen once, with around 5.7% in the top ten. Input material: PBMCs or T cells enriched from blood (not recorded which). The receptors stem from a man aged 35 to 55 with acute COVID-19.

This clone showed up just once. The J gene is TRBJ2-7, the V gene TRBV7-9, with 8 bases identical to TRBD1. The ends lost 5 bases at V and 1 base at J; junction bases unmatched: 13. The CDR3 runs 17 residues. The germline V gene encodes CDR1 SEHNR and CDR2 FQNEAQ (reference sequence). For the CDR3, the DNA is TGTGCCAGCAGCCATTCTTCTAGTAGACAGGGGTCCTACGAGCAGTACTTC. This sequence encodes CASSHSSSRQGSYEQYF.

This sequence joins TRBV27 and TRBJ2-7, with D possibly TRBD2 on 7 matching bases. V was clipped by 2 bases and J by 5 bases, with 16 bases between them. The CDR3 has 15 residues. Per the germline V gene, CDR1 is MNHEY and CDR2 is SMNVEV (reference sequence). The CDR3 bases are TGTGCCAGCAGTTTAGGGGGGGCGCTTCCCCACGAGCAGTACTTC. Protein: CASSLGGALPHEQYF.

This chain joins TRBV5-1 and TRBJ2-3; unclear D gene. The germline CDR1 and CDR2 sequences are SGHRS and YFSETQ. V lost 4 bases, J lost 4 bases, and 7 bases lay in between. The CDR3 is 12 residues long. The CDR3 loop reads CASSLYSDTQYF. DNA for the CDR3: TGCGCCAGCAGCCTGTACTCAGATACGCAGTATTTT.

The V call is TRBV2, the J call TRBJ1-5, with 7 bases lining up with TRBD1. This CDR3 region has 15 residues. Trimming at V came to 3 bases and at J to 7 bases, leaving 9 bases not matched to a gene. From germline, CDR1 is SNHLY and CDR2 FYNNEI. The CDR3: CASSELDRARQPQHF. The CDR3 DNA sequence: TGTGCCAGCAGTGAGCTAGACAGGGCTAGACAGCCCCAGCATTTT.

The count of this clone is one. The gene calls are TRBV5-1 and TRBJ1-3, with D perhaps TRBD1 (5 bases). Germline CDR1 and CDR2: SGHRS and YFSETQ. The CDR3 is 17 residues long. The V end was cut by 0 bases, the J end by 3 bases, with 16 bases between. The CDR3 nucleotides read TGCGCCAGCAGCTTGGACCCCATCGGGGGGGGTGGAAACACCATATATTTT. Translating it yields CASSLDPIGGGGNTIYF.

The rearrangement joins TRBV19 to TRBJ2-3; possibly TRBD1 for D (5 bases). This CDR3 has 13 amino acids. V gave up 5 bases and J gave up 3 bases, with 9 bases separating them. In germline, CDR1 is LNHDA, CDR2 SQIVND (reference sequence). The CDR3 here is CASSPYRTDTQYF. The CDR3 DNA reads as TGTGCCAGTAGTCCGTACAGGACAGATACGCAGTATTTT. The full variable domain, with the rest looked up from reference TRBV19 and TRBJ2-3, is DGGITQSPKYLFRKEGQNVTLSCEQNLNHDAMYWYRQDPGQGLRLIYYSQIVNDFQKGDIAEGYSVSREKKESFPLTVTSAQKNPTAFYLCASSPYRTDTQYFGPGTRLTVL.

CDR3 amino acids: CASSETSGRTDTQYF. The CDR3 DNA is TGTGCCAGCAGCGAAACTAGCGGGAGAACAGATACGCAGTATTTT. V usage is TRBV9 and J usage is TRBJ2-3; the match to TRBD2 covers 11 bases. Germline loops: CDR1 SGDLS, CDR2 YYNGEE. The V gene end was trimmed by 3 bases and the J gene end by 3 bases; junction bases not matched to a gene: 3. There are 15 residues in the CDR3.

The genes are TRBV10-3 and TRBJ2-7; no clear D. Deletions cut 7 bases from V and 1 base from J, with 8 bases between. The CDR3 runs 12 residues. Germline CDR1 ENHRY, CDR2 SYGVKD. Written as DNA, the CDR3 is TGTGCCATCAATGGGCCGTCCTACGAGCAGTACTTC. Translation: CAINGPSYEQYF.

J is TRBJ1-2 and V is TRBV28; maybe TRBD1 (6 bases). The germline V gene has CDR1 MDHEN and CDR2 SYDVKM. This CDR3 contains 15 residues. The V and J ends lost 10 bases and 2 bases respectively, with 20 bases between them. The CDR3 bases are TGTGCCACCCCGAATCAGGCGGGGGCGAACTATGGCTACACCTTC. This gives the protein CATPNQAGANYGYTF.

The rearrangement links TRBV7-9 to TRBJ1-1; possibly TRBD1 for D (5 bases). V dropped 5 bases and J dropped 6 bases, with 19 bases sitting between them. Germline CDR1 and CDR2: SEHNR and FQNEAQ (reference sequence). CDR3 size: 15 residues. The CDR3 protein is CASSLIGARGPEAFF. In nucleotides, the CDR3 is TGTGCCAGCAGCCTTATAGGGGCCCGAGGCCCTGAAGCTTTCTTT.

The chain recombines TRBV5-8 with TRBJ1-2, with a weak D call TRBD1 (6 bases). CDR1 is SGHTS, CDR2 YDEGEE, per germline. V was cut by 4 bases and J by 0 bases, with 19 bases left in between. The CDR3 length is 17 residues. For the CDR3, the DNA is TGTGCCAGCAGCCGCCGTGGGGGGGCTAATCCTAACTATGGCTACACCTTC. Residues: CASSRRGGANPNYGYTF.

The chain joins TRBV9 to TRBJ2-7; TRBD2 agrees at 8 bases. This CDR3 is 13 amino acids long. V was pared by 2 bases and J by 2 bases, with 0 bases of the junction left unmatched. Germline lookup yields CDR1 SGDLS and CDR2 YYNGEE. The CDR3 is CASSVSGAYEQYF. As DNA, the CDR3 is TGTGCCAGCAGCGTTAGCGGGGCCTACGAGCAGTACTTC.

This clone was seen a few times. The CDR3 DNA reads TGTGCCAGCAGCGCACGACGGGAACTCTACGAGCAGTACTTC. This codes for CASSARRELYEQYF. This rearrangement joins TRBV5-5 to TRBJ2-7, with a weak D call TRBD2 (5 bases). V lost 4 bases to trimming and J lost 3 bases, with 14 bases between them. The CDR3 has 14 residues. Germline V gene sequence: CDR1 SGHKS, CDR2 YYEKEE (reference sequence).

This rearrangement joins TRBV11-2 to TRBJ1-1; D unclear. The CDR3 contains 15 residues. V dropped 0 bases and J dropped 1 base, with 9 bases sitting between them. Germline values: CDR1 SGHAT, CDR2 FQNNGV. The DNA of the CDR3 is TGTGCCAGCAGCTTAGATCTAACGGGGAACACTGAAGCTTTCTTT. Residues: CASSLDLTGNTEAFF.

The gene calls are TRBV6-1 and TRBJ1-4; no definite D call. The CDR3 is 20 amino acids. Per germline, CDR1 MNHNS and CDR2 SASEGT. V gave up 3 bases and J gave up 0 bases, with 23 bases separating them. The CDR3 DNA reads TGTGCCAGCAGTGAGGCGGTTCGACGCAACACTCCAGCAACTAATGAAAAACTGTTTTTT. Encoded protein: CASSEAVRRNTPATNEKLFF.

The chain joins TRBV5-5 to TRBJ2-5, with TRBD1 matching over 7 bases. Germline loops: CDR1 SGHKS, CDR2 YYEKEE (reference sequence). With V trimmed by 4 bases and J by 5 bases, 11 bases remained unmatched. This CDR3 region has 15 residues. The CDR3 bases are TGTGCCAGCAGCACGGGACAGCCTCCGGGGGAGACCCAGTACTTC. Its protein product is CASSTGQPPGETQYF.

This chain uses TRBV28 with TRBJ1-6; 9 bases line up with TRBD1. The germline gives CDR1 MDHEN, CDR2 SYDVKM. The J segment lost 8 bases and the V segment lost 8 bases, leaving 13 bases of the junction unmatched. The CDR3 is 16 amino acids. CDR3 bases: TGTGCCAGCCTCAGGTCCGGGACAGGGCGAGATTCACCCCTCCACTTT. As protein: CASLRSGTGRDSPLHF.

A word on this clone: A read error may produce the germline difference seen at one junction end. Other DNA sequences in this sample translate to the same CDR3. The chain links TRBV18 to TRBJ2-1, with 11 bases that match TRBD2. The CDR3 runs 15 residues. Germline lookup yields CDR1 KGHSH and CDR2 LQKENI. CDR3 region: CASSPLAGEYNEQFF. The DNA for the CDR3 is TGTGCCAGCTCTCCACTAGCGGGAGAGTACAATGAGCAGTTCTTC.

This clone was observed once. The CDR3 loop reads CASSPPGLAVTDTQYF. The CDR3 nucleotides are TGTGCCAGCAGCCCCCCGGGACTAGCGGTCACAGATACGCAGTATTTT. V is TRBV7-9 and J is TRBJ2-3; 11 bases are shared with TRBD2. Germline CDR1 is SEHNR and CDR2 is FQNEAQ (reference sequence). V lost 5 bases to trimming and J lost 2 bases; unmatched junction nucleotides: 6. The CDR3 sequence is 16 residues long.

CDR3 sequence reads: CASSPNSGMGFDEQFF. The CDR3 coding sequence is TGTGCCAGCAGTCCCAATAGCGGGATGGGGTTCGATGAGCAGTTCTTC. V is TRBV27 and J is TRBJ2-1; 8 bases line up with TRBD2. Germline V gene sequence: CDR1 MNHEY, CDR2 SMNVEV (reference sequence). The CDR3 sequence is 16 residues long. V dropped 5 bases and J dropped 8; count of bases not matched to a gene: 14.

V and J are TRBV28 and TRBJ1-5; TRBD1 agrees at 9 bases. CDR3 length equals 15 residues. Germline V gene sequence: CDR1 MDHEN, CDR2 SYDVKM. V gave up 6 bases and J gave up 8 bases; unmatched junction bases: 11. The DNA of the CDR3 is TGTGCCAGCAGGTCCGGGACAGGGACTGTAAAGCCCCAGCATTTT. Translation gives CASRSGTGTVKPQHF. Variable domain in full (rest from reference TRBV28 and TRBJ1-5): DVKVTQSSRYLVKRTGEKVFLECVQDMDHENMFWYRQDPGLGLRLIYFSYDVKMKEKGDIPEGYSVSREKKERFSLILESASTNQTSMYLCASRSGTGTVKPQHFGDGTRLSIL.